These 20 T cell receptor beta chains were all obtained from the same sample, sequenced in a study of beta chain features in type 1 diabetes. All of the isolated RNA was reverse transcribed, so expressed TCRB transcripts were sequenced. Here immunoSEQ multiplex PCR was the method, and the copy in TCRdb shows in-frame clones only, minus some. The sample includes around 240,000 clones, over 7.5% seen only once; the top ten take 0.034%. The sample taken for sequencing was naive CD4+ T cells from blood. The receptors shown here come from a young woman in good health.

The chain uses TRBV21-1 and TRBJ2-3; the table's D call, TRBD2, has no DNA check behind it. TRBV21-1 is noted as a pseudogene. There are 16 residues in the CDR3. In nucleotides, the CDR3 is TGTGCCAGCAGCAAACCTAGCGGGGCGAGCACAGATACGCAGTATTTT. As protein: CASSKPSGASTDTQYF.

This rearrangement joins TRBV5-1 to TRBJ1-1, with 12 bases identical to TRBD1. Germline assignment: CDR1 SGHRS and CDR2 YFSETQ. Trimming at V came to 4 bases and at J to 2 bases, leaving 9 bases not matched to a gene. CDR3 length: 17 residues. CDR3 coding DNA: TGCGCCAGCAGCAGCCTAGGGACAGGGGGCGTCAACACTGAAGCTTTCTTT. Encoded protein: CASSSLGTGGVNTEAFF.

This clone was seen a handful of times. The chain employs TRBV9 and TRBJ2-1; 9 bases line up with TRBD2. Germline lookup yields CDR1 SGDLS and CDR2 YYNGEE. This CDR3 contains 12 residues. J was trimmed by 16 bases and V by 4 bases; bases with no gene match: 9. CDR3 coding DNA: TGTGCCAGCAGCCAGGCGTCTAGCGGGGTTTTCTTC. This translates into CASSQASSGVFF.

The gene calls are TRBV19 and TRBJ1-2; D remains unclear. This CDR3 region has 15 residues. V gave up 4 bases and J gave up 3 bases, with 15 bases separating them. Germline V gene data show CDR1 as LNHDA and CDR2 as SQIVND (reference sequence). The CDR3 nucleotides are TGTGCCAGTAGTAACCGACGGACTGCTGACTATGGCTACACCTTC. Protein product: CASSNRRTADYGYTF.

The rearrangement links TRBV30 to TRBJ1-2; 9 positions match TRBD1. The germline V gene has CDR1 GTSNPN and CDR2 SVGIG (reference sequence). J lost 14 bases, V lost 3 bases, and 4 bases had no gene match. The CDR3 covers 10 residues. The CDR3 DNA is TGTGCCTGGAGCGGGACAGGGAAGACCTTC. This sequence encodes CAWSGTGKTF.

This chain joins TRBV5-1 and TRBJ2-1; 8 bases agree with TRBD2. Germline assignment: CDR1 SGHRS and CDR2 YFSETQ. The CDR3 sequence is 14 residues long. After removal of 3 bases from V and 12 bases from J, the junction contained 11 bases not matched to a gene. The DNA for the CDR3 is TGCGCCAGCAGCTCTGGGGTGACTAGCGAAAGGCAGTTCTTC. Its protein is CASSSGVTSERQFF.

The rearrangement uses TRBV27 and TRBJ1-1, with 8 bases aligning to TRBD1. The CDR3 spans 15 residues. The germline V gene has CDR1 MNHEY and CDR2 SMNVEV (reference sequence). V was pared by 6 bases and J by 1 base, with 7 bases of the junction left unmatched. CDR3: CASSLRTGRNTEAFF. In DNA form, the CDR3 reads TGTGCCAGCAGCCTACGGACAGGGAGGAACACTGAAGCTTTCTTT.

This chain joins TRBV11-2 and TRBJ1-1; D is possibly TRBD1 (5 bases). V gave up 5 bases and J gave up 5 bases, with 18 bases separating them. CDR1 and CDR2 (germline): SGHAT, FQNNGV. The CDR3 contains 15 residues. Here the CDR3 reads CASSALGGRGTEAFF. The CDR3 DNA reads TGTGCCAGCAGCGCATTGGGGGGTCGGGGAACTGAAGCTTTCTTT. The variable domain in full, with the rest retrieved from reference TRBV11-2 and TRBJ1-1, is EAGVAQSPRYKIIEKRQSVAFWCNPISGHATLYWYQQILGQGPKLLIQFQNNGVVDDSQLPKDRFSAERLKGVDSTLKIQPAKLEDSAVYLCASSALGGRGTEAFFGQGTRLTVV.

The chain is built from TRBV9 and TRBJ2-5; 8 positions agree with TRBD2. The CDR3 is made up of 14 amino acids. Germline CDR1 is SGDLS and CDR2 is YYNGEE. V was pared by 0 bases and J by 4 bases, with 2 bases of the junction left unmatched. The chain's CDR3 is CASSVASGRETQYF. The CDR3 region has the DNA TGTGCCAGCAGCGTAGCCAGCGGGAGAGAGACCCAGTACTTC.

This clone was picked up a small number of times. The chain employs TRBV29-1 and TRBJ2-5; tentatively, D is TRBD1 (5 bases). Germline V gene data show CDR1 as SQVTM and CDR2 as ANQGSEA. Trimming stripped 4 bases from V and 0 bases from J, with 15 bases between. CDR3 length equals 15 residues. In DNA, the CDR3 is TGCAGCGTTGCTAGACAGCAACGGTACCAAGAGACCCAGTACTTC. Encoded protein: CSVARQQRYQETQYF.

This clone was recorded at least ten times. The rearrangement joins TRBV7-9 to TRBJ2-7; D possibly corresponds to TRBD1 (7 bases). Per germline, CDR1 SEHNR and CDR2 FQNEAQ (reference sequence). V lost 6 bases, J lost 6 bases, and 15 bases lay in between. This CDR3 region has 13 residues. CDR3 amino acids: CASRAGQYGEQYF. The CDR3 DNA is TGTGCCAGCAGGGCGGGACAGTACGGCGAGCAGTACTTC.

The chain links TRBV20-1 to TRBJ2-3; D unclear. V was trimmed by 7 bases and J by 6 bases, leaving 11 bases between them. The CDR3 covers 11 residues. The V gene's germline CDR1 is DFQATT and CDR2 SNEGSKA (reference sequence). CDR3 loop: CSGAAGDTQYF. CDR3 DNA: TGCAGTGGTGCCGCCGGTGATACGCAGTATTTT.

The chain employs TRBV18 and TRBJ1-1; D is ambiguous. Trimming stripped 3 bases from V and 1 base from J, with 9 bases between. This CDR3 region has 14 residues. Germline V gene data show CDR1 as KGHSH and CDR2 as LQKENI. CDR3 coding DNA: TGTGCCAGCTCACCTCTCACGGGGAACACTGAAGCTTTCTTT. As protein: CASSPLTGNTEAFF. Looking up the rest from reference TRBV18 and TRBJ1-1 gives the full variable domain: NAGVMQNPRHLVRRRGQEARLRCSPMKGHSHVYWYRQLPEEGLKFMVYLQKENIIDESGMPKERFSAEFPKEGPSILRIQQVVRGDSAAYFCASSPLTGNTEAFFGQGTRLTVV.

This clone was seen a few times. V is TRBV2 and J is TRBJ1-2; 8 bases fit TRBD1. This CDR3 comprises 13 residues. CDR1 is SNHLY, CDR2 FYNNEI, per germline. V dropped 7 bases and J dropped 5; count of bases not matched to a gene: 6. Here the CDR3 DNA reads TGTGCCAGCACCGGACAGGGATATTATGGCTACACCTTC. Its protein is CASTGQGYYGYTF.

This chain connects TRBV29-1 to TRBJ1-1; the D is unclear. CDR1 and CDR2 (germline): SQVTM, ANQGSEA. The CDR3 loop spans 11 amino acids. Trimming stripped 4 bases from V and 8 bases from J, with 11 bases between. The CDR3, as DNA: TGCAGCGTTGCCCTGGGCACCGAAGCTTTCTTT. This gives the protein CSVALGTEAFF. The whole variable domain, remainder taken from reference TRBV29-1 and TRBJ1-1, is SAVISQKPSRDICQRGTSLTIQCQVDSQVTMMFWYRQQPGQSLTLIATANQGSEATYESGFVIDKFPISRPNLTFSTLTVSNMSPEDSSIYLCSVALGTEAFFGQGTRLTVV.

This clone was observed a few times. The chain links TRBV25-1 to TRBJ1-1, with 8 bases identical to TRBD1. CDR3 length: 17 amino acids. The germline V gene encodes CDR1 MGHDK and CDR2 SYGVNS. The J segment lost 3 bases and the V segment lost 3 bases, leaving 12 bases of the junction unmatched. This chain's CDR3 is CASSDMNRGSADTEAFF. The CDR3 coding sequence is TGTGCCAGCAGTGATATGAACAGGGGGAGCGCCGACACTGAAGCTTTCTTT.

This clone has a handful of counts. The rearrangement joins TRBV5-5 to TRBJ1-1; tentative D call: TRBD1 (5 bases). The germline V gene has CDR1 SGHKS and CDR2 YYEKEE (reference sequence). CDR3 length equals 14 residues. Trimming removed 2 bases from V and 9 bases from J, with 17 bases in between. CDR3 nucleotide sequence: TGTGCCAGCAGCTTTGCGGGGACTACCGCCCAAGCTTTCTTT. This codes for CASSFAGTTAQAFF.

The rearrangement uses TRBV5-5 and TRBJ1-1; D remains ambiguous. V was cut by 0 bases and J by 0 bases, with 24 bases left in between. CDR1 is SGHKS and CDR2 is YYEKEE in the germline V gene (reference sequence). The CDR3 loop spans 20 amino acids. CDR3 sequence reads: CASSLGPLHRGRGLNTEAFF. The CDR3 bases are TGTGCCAGCAGCTTGGGGCCCCTCCATCGAGGGAGAGGGCTGAACACTGAAGCTTTCTTT. The full variable domain, with the rest looked up from reference TRBV5-5 and TRBJ1-1, is DAGVTQSPTHLIKTRGQQVTLRCSPISGHKSVSWYQQVLGQGPQFIFQYYEKEERGRGNFPDRFSARQFPNYSSELNVNALLLGDSALYLCASSLGPLHRGRGLNTEAFFGQGTRLTVV.

This clone was observed a handful of times. The chain couples TRBV6-5 to TRBJ1-2; D is perhaps TRBD1 (5 bases). The germline V gene has CDR1 MNHEY and CDR2 SVGAGI. There are 15 residues in the CDR3. Trimming removed 2 bases at V and 4 bases at J, with 14 bases between. CDR3: CASSYQTRQSYGYTF. The CDR3, as DNA: TGTGCCAGCAGTTACCAAACCCGACAGAGCTATGGCTACACCTTC.

V gene TRBV6-5 combines with J gene TRBJ2-5, with 9 bases lining up with TRBD1. This CDR3 region has 15 residues. CDR1 and CDR2 from the germline V gene are MNHEY and SVGAGI. V was pared by 2 bases and J by 5 bases, with 6 bases of the junction left unmatched. This CDR3 is CASSYRDRAGETQYF. DNA for the CDR3: TGTGCCAGCAGTTACCGGGACAGGGCAGGGGAGACCCAGTACTTC.